These 11 T cell receptor beta chains came from one sample sequenced in a study of T cells in Graves' hyperthyroidism and ophthalmopathy. RNA transcripts were the template for amplifying TCR beta CDR3 regions. First-round RT-PCR targeting the TCR CDR3 was performed with the HTBI primer set. TCRdb re-derived calls from the multiplex PCR reads in MiXCR, one entry per CDR3 protein. The data contain about 640,000 distinct CDR3 sequences, 13% to 15% of them singletons. The sequenced material came from blood. These receptors all stem from a woman in her forties or fifties with Graves' ophthalmopathy.

This sequence joins TRBV12-3 or TRBV12-4 and TRBJ2-7, with D possibly matching TRBD1 (5 bases). The CDR3 runs to 15 residues. V dropped 10 bases and J dropped 1 base, with 20 bases sitting between them. CDR3 DNA: TGTGCCAACCGGCCGCACAGCGACAGATCCTACGAGCAGTACTTC. Translation: CANRPHSDRSYEQYF.

This clonotype was seen a few times. V gene TRBV20-1 combines with J gene TRBJ2-7; maybe TRBD2 (5 bases). This CDR3 contains 15 residues. V lost 2 bases to trimming and J lost 5 bases, with 19 bases between them. Germline CDR1 is DFQATT and CDR2 is SNEGSKA (reference sequence). The CDR3 spells CSARSTRIMAHEQYF. Written as DNA, the CDR3 is TGCAGTGCTAGATCAACTAGGATCATGGCCCACGAGCAGTACTTC.

Only a few counts were recorded for this clonotype. This chain joins TRBV9 and TRBJ1-3; D is unclear. The V end was cut by 0 bases, the J end by 4 bases, with 23 bases between. The CDR3 has 19 amino acids. Germline CDR1 is SGDLS and CDR2 is YYNGEE. CDR3 region: CASSVAEGTPVSEGNTIYF. The CDR3 region has the DNA TGTGCCAGCAGCGTAGCCGAGGGAACTCCCGTTTCGGAAGGAAACACCATATATTTT.

A few counts support this clonotype. The chain recombines TRBV19 with TRBJ2-5; TRBD1 might be the D (6 bases). This CDR3 is built from 13 residues. From germline, CDR1 is LNHDA and CDR2 SQIVND (reference sequence). Trimming left V 7 bases short and J 7 bases short, with 16 bases between. CDR3: CASTAGPRGTQYF. CDR3 DNA sequence: TGTGCCAGTACTGCAGGGCCCAGGGGGACCCAGTACTTC.

For this clonotype: A read error is possible here, since a much larger clone lies one base away. This rearrangement joins TRBV5-6 to TRBJ2-7; tentative D call: TRBD2 (6 bases). Germline CDR1 reads SGHDT; CDR2 reads YYEEEE. CDR3 size: 16 residues. Trimming shortened V by 6 bases and J by 2 bases, and 21 bases separated the two germline ends. In nucleotides, the CDR3 is TGTGCCAGCAACTTAGGATTGGGAGGCCCGACCTACGAGCAGTACTTC. This sequence encodes CASNLGLGGPTYEQYF.

This clonotype was picked up many times. This chain connects TRBV5-5 to TRBJ2-3; 7 nucleotides line up with TRBD2. The CDR3 loop spans 15 amino acids. Germline-derived CDR1 and CDR2 are SGHKS and YYEKEE (reference sequence). V trimming: 0 bases; J trimming: 2 bases; junction bases outside the gene matches: 3. The CDR3 here is CASSLVRLATDTQYF. CDR3 DNA sequence: TGTGCCAGCAGCTTGGTCCGACTAGCCACAGATACGCAGTATTTT. Based on the CDR3 plus reference TRBV5-5 and TRBJ2-3, the full variable domain is DAGVTQSPTHLIKTRGQQVTLRCSPISGHKSVSWYQQVLGQGPQFIFQYYEKEERGRGNFPDRFSARQFPNYSSELNVNALLLGDSALYLCASSLVRLATDTQYFGPGTRLTVL.

This clonotype was seen more than once but under ten times. This rearrangement joins TRBV5-6 to TRBJ1-5, with no clear D. CDR3 length: 14 amino acids. The V gene's germline CDR1 is SGHDT and CDR2 YYEEEE. Trimming removed 4 bases from V and 5 bases from J, with 13 bases in between. Written as DNA, the CDR3 is TGTGCCAGCAGCCCAATGGACGGGGATCAGCCCCAGCATTTT. Translation: CASSPMDGDQPQHF. The full variable domain, in which reference TRBV5-6 and TRBJ1-5 provide the parts outside the CDR3, is DAGVTQSPTHLIKTRGQQVTLRCSPKSGHDTVSWYQQALGQGPQFIFQYYEEEERQRGNFPDRFSGHQFPNYSSELNVNALLLGDSALYLCASSPMDGDQPQHFGDGTRLSIL.

This chain joins TRBV4-3 and TRBJ2-2; a possible D gene is TRBD2 (6 bases). The V and J ends lost 2 bases and 1 base respectively, with 14 bases between them. In germline, CDR1 is LGHNA, CDR2 YSLEER. The CDR3 covers 17 residues. The CDR3 sequence is CASSQTLGGLNTGELFF. CDR3 nucleotide sequence: TGCGCCAGCAGCCAAACCCTGGGGGGACTGAACACCGGGGAGCTGTTTTTT.

V is TRBV5-4 and J is TRBJ1-1, with TRBD1 matching 9 bases. Unmatched junction bases numbered 16, after V lost 4 bases and J lost 0 bases. Germline lookup yields CDR1 SGHNT and CDR2 YYREEE (reference sequence). The CDR3 is 19 residues long. The CDR3: CASSPGTGTGSFMNTEAFF. The CDR3, as DNA: TGTGCCAGCAGCCCCGGGACAGGGACTGGCAGTTTTATGAACACTGAAGCTTTCTTT.

This clonotype was detected ten times or more. The chain joins TRBV7-9 to TRBJ2-3; TRBD2 aligns across 11 bases. With 2 bases clipped from V and 4 bases from J, the junction kept 8 bases outside the gene matches. The CDR3 has 17 residues. Germline CDR1 is SEHNR and CDR2 is FQNEAQ (reference sequence). As DNA, the CDR3 is TGTGCCAGCAGCTTAACGCTAGCGGGAGGTCGGCCAGATACGCAGTATTTT. It specifies CASSLTLAGGRPDTQYF. Variable domain in full (rest from reference TRBV7-9 and TRBJ2-3): DTGVSQNPRHKITKRGQNVTFRCDPISEHNRLYWYRQTLGQGPEFLTYFQNEAQLEKSRLLSDRFSAERPKGSFSTLEIQRTEQGDSAMYLCASSLTLAGGRPDTQYFGPGTRLTVL.

This clonotype was detected ten times or more. The CDR3 region has the DNA TGTGCCAGCAGCTTGTCGTGGTCTTCTAGCACAGATACGCAGTATTTT. Residues: CASSLSWSSSTDTQYF. J is TRBJ2-3 and V is TRBV5-5; D not certain. The CDR3 loop spans 16 amino acids. Germline loops: CDR1 SGHKS, CDR2 YYEKEE (reference sequence). The V end lost 1 base, the J end lost 0 bases, and 12 bases lay between the germline ends.